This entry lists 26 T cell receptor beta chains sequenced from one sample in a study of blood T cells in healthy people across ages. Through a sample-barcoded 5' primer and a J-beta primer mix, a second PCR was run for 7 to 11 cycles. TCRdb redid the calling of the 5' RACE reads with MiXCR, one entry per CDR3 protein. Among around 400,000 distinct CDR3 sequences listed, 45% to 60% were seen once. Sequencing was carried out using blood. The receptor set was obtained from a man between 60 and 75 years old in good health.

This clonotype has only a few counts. CDR3 loop: CASSYPGNTEAFF. CDR3 bases: TGTGCCAGCAGTTACCCAGGGAACACTGAAGCTTTCTTT. The rearrangement uses TRBV12-3 or TRBV12-4 and TRBJ1-1; D remains ambiguous. CDR3 length equals 13 residues. With 4 bases removed from V and 1 base from J, the gap between germline ends came to 7 bases.

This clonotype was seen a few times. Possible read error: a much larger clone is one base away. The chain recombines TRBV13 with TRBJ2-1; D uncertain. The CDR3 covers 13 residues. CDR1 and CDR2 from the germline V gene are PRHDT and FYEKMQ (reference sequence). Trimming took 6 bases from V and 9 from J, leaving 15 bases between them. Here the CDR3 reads CASSAGARAEQFF. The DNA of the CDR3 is TGTGCCAGCAGTGCCGGAGCCCGGGCTGAGCAGTTCTTC.

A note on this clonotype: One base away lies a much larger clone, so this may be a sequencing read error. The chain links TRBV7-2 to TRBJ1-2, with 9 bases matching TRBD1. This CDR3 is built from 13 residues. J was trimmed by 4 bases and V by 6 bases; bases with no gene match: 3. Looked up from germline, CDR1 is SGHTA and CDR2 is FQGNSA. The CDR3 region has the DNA TGTACCAGCAGTGGGACAGGGCCCTATGGCTACACCTTC. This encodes CTSSGTGPYGYTF.

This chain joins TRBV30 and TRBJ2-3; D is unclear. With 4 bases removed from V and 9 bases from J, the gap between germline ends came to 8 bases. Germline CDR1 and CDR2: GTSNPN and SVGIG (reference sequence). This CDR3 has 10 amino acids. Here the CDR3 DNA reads TGTGCCTGGATCGGGCAGACGCAGTATTTT. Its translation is CAWIGQTQYF.

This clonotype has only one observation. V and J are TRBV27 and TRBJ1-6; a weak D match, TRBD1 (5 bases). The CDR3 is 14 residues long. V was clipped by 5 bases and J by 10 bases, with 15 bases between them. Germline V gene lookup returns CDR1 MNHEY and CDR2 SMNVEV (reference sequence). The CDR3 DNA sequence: TGTGCCAGCAGTATGTCCGGTCGGGGCTCACCCCTCCACTTT. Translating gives CASSMSGRGSPLHF.

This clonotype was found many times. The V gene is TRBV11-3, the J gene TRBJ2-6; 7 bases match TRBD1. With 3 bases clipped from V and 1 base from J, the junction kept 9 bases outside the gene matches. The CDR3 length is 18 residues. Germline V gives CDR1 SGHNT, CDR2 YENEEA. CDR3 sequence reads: CASSFGAGGGSGANVLTF. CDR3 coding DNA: TGTGCCAGCAGCTTTGGTGCAGGGGGTGGTTCTGGGGCCAACGTCCTGACTTTC.

This CDR3 is CASSSGLAGGWVEQFF. The CDR3 DNA follows: TGCGCCAGCAGCTCAGGACTAGCGGGAGGTTGGGTTGAGCAGTTCTTC. The chain joins TRBV5-1 to TRBJ2-1, with 14 bases fitting TRBD2. Unmatched junction bases numbered 8, after V lost 3 bases and J lost 9 bases. The CDR3 runs 16 residues. Germline V gene data show CDR1 as SGHRS and CDR2 as YFSETQ.

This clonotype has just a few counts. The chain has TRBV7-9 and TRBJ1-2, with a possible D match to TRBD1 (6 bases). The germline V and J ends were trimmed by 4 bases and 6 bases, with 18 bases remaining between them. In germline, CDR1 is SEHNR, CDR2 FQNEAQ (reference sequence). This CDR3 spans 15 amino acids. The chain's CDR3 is CASSSPGHRRDGYTF. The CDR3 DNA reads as TGTGCCAGCAGCTCTCCGGGACACCGTCGAGATGGCTACACCTTC.

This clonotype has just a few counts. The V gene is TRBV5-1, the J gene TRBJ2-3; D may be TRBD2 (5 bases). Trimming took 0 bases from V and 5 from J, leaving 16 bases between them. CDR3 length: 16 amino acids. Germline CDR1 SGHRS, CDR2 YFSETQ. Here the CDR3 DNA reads TGCGCCAGCAGCTTGGCGGGGAGTCGGGGTCAAGATACGCAGTATTTT. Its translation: CASSLAGSRGQDTQYF.

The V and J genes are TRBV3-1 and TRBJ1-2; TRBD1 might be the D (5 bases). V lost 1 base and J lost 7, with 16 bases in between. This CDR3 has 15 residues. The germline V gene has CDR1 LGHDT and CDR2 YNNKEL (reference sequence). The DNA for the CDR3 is TGTGCCAGCAGCCAAGGAGGGGCGGGGAGTGGTGGCTACACCTTC. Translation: CASSQGGAGSGGYTF.

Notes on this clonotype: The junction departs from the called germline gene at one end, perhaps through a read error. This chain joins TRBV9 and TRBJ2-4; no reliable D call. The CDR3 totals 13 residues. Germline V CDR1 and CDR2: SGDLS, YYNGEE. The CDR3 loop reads CASNVEAGNIQYF. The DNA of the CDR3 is TGTGCCAGCAACGTAGAGGCCGGAAACATTCAGTACTTC.

CDR3 protein: CSARDATHLNEQYF. Here the CDR3 DNA reads TGCAGTGCTAGAGACGCGACCCACCTCAATGAGCAGTACTTC. The rearrangement uses TRBV20-1 and TRBJ2-7; D is unclear. Germline CDR1 reads DFQATT; CDR2 reads SNEGSKA (reference sequence). V lost 0 bases and J lost 7, with 16 bases in between. This CDR3 spans 14 amino acids.

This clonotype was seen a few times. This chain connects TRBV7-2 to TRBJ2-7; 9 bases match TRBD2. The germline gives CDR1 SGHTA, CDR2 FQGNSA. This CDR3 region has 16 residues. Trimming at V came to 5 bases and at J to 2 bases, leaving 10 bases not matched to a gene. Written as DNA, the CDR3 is TGTGCCAGCAGCCTTCAGCAGACTAGCGGAACCTACGAGCAGTACTTC. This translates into CASSLQQTSGTYEQYF.

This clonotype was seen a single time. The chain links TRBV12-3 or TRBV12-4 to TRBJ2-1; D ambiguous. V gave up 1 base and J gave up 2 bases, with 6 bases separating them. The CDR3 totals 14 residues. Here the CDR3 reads CASSLVAAYNEQFF. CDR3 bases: TGTGCCAGCAGTTTAGTGGCAGCCTACAATGAGCAGTTCTTC.

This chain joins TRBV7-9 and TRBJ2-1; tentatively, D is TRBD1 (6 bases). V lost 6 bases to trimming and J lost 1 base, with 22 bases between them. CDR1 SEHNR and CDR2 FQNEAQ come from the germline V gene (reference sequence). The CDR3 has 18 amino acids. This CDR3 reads CASSSTTDRLFSYNEQFF. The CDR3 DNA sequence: TGTGCCAGCAGTTCGACAACAGACAGGCTCTTTTCCTACAATGAGCAGTTCTTC.

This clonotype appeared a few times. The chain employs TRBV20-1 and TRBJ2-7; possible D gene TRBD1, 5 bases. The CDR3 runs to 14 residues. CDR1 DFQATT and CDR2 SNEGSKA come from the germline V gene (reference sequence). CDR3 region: CSPSVWGQGYEQYF. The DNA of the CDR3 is TGCAGCCCCTCCGTGTGGGGCCAGGGCTACGAGCAGTACTTC.

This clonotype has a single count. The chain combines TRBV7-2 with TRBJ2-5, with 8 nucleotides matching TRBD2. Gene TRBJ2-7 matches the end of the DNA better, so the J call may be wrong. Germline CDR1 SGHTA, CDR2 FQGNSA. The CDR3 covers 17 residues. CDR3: CASSGQASRGAWYEQYF. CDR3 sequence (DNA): TGTGCCAGCAGCGGCCAGGCCTCGCGGGGGGCCTGGTACGAGCAGTACTTC.

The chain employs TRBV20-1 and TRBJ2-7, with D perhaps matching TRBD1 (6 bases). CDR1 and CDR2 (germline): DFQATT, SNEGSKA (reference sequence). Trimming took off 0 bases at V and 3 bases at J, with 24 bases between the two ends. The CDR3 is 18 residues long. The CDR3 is CSARDTAKQGSADYEQYF. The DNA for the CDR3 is TGCAGTGCTAGAGACACGGCGAAACAGGGATCTGCCGACTACGAGCAGTACTTC.

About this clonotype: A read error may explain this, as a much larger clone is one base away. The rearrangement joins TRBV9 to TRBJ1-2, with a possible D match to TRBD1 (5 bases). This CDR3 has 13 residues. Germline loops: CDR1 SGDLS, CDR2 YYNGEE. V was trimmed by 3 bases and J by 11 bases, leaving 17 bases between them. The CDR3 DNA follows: TGTGCCAGCAGCGCGGGACGGGGGAGAGGGTACACCTTC. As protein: CASSAGRGRGYTF.

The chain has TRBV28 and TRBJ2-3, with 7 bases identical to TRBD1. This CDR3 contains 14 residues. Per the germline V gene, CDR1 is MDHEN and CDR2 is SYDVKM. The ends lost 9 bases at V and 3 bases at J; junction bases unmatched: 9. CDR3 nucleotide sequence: TGTGCCAGTGCGACAGGGTCGGCGACAGATACGCAGTATTTT. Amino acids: CASATGSATDTQYF.

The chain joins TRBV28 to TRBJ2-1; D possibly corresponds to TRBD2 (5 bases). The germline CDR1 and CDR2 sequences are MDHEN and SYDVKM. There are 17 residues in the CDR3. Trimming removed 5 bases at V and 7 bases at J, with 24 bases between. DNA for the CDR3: TGTGCCAGCAGTCTCGTGGTAGTGGGAGCCGATCTGAATGAGCAGTTCTTC. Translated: CASSLVVVGADLNEQFF.

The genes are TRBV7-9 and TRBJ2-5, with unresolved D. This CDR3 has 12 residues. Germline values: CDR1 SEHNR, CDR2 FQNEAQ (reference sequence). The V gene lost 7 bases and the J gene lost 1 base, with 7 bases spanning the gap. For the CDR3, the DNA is TGTGCCAGCACCCTCACCCAAGAGACCCAGTACTTC. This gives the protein CASTLTQETQYF.

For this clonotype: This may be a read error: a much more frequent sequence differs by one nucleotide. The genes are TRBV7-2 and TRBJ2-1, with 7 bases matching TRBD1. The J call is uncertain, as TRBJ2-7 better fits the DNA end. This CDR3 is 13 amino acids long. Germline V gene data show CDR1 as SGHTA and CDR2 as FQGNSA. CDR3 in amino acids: CASSFDRANEQYF. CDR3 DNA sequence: TGTGCCAGCAGCTTCGACAGGGCCAATGAGCAGTACTTC.

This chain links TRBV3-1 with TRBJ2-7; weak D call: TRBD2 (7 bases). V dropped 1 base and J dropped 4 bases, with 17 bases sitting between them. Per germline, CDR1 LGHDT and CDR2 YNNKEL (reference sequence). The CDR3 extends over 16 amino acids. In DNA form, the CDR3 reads TGTGCCAGCAGCCAAGGGGGGGGCTCGATCAGGTACGAGCAGTACTTC. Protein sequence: CASSQGGGSIRYEQYF.

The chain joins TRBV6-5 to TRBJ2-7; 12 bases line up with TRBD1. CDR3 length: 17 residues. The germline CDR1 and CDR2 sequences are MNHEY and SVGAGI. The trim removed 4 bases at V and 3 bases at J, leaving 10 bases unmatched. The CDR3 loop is CASSCFLGTGGLYEQYF. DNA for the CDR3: TGTGCCAGCAGTTGCTTCCTCGGGACAGGGGGCCTCTACGAGCAGTACTTC.

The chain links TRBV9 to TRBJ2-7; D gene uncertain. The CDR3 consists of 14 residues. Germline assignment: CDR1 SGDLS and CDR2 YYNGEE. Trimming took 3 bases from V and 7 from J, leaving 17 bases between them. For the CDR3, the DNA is TGTGCCAGCAGCGGTGCGGTCCCCTACAATGAGCAGTACTTC. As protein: CASSGAVPYNEQYF. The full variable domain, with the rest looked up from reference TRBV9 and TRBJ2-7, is DSGVTQTPKHLITATGQRVTLRCSPRSGDLSVYWYQQSLDQGLQFLIQYYNGEERAKGNILERFSAQQFPDLHSELNLSSLELGDSALYFCASSGAVPYNEQYFGPGTRLTVT.